Listed here are 31 T cell receptor beta chains from one sample, sequenced in a study of blood T cell repertoires in COVID-19. Sequencing used immunoSEQ multiplex PCR; TCRdb keeps in-frame clones, though not all of them. The profile shows about 250,000 clones, 70% to 90% of them singletons. Sequencing was carried out using peripheral blood. These receptors were collected from a woman in her 40s who had recovered from COVID-19.

The chain couples TRBV6-1 to TRBJ2-3; D might be TRBD1 (6 bases). The V end lost 3 bases, the J end lost 0 bases, and 16 bases lay between the germline ends. The CDR3 has 17 amino acids. Looked up from germline, CDR1 is MNHNS and CDR2 is SASEGT. The CDR3 sequence: CASSEGAPKSSTDTQYF. CDR3 DNA: TGTGCCAGCAGTGAGGGGGCCCCTAAATCTAGCACAGATACGCAGTATTTT.

This rearrangement joins TRBV11-3 to TRBJ2-1; possible D gene TRBD2, 6 bases. The V gene lost 9 bases and the J gene lost 7 bases, with 22 bases spanning the gap. The germline V gene encodes CDR1 SGHNT and CDR2 YENEEA. The CDR3 contains 15 residues. The CDR3 coding sequence is TGTGCCAGTAAAACAGCGGGCCCTCTGGGGAATGAGCAGTTCTTC. This codes for CASKTAGPLGNEQFF. Based on the CDR3 plus reference TRBV11-3 and TRBJ2-1, the full variable domain is EAGVVQSPRYKIIEKKQPVAFWCNPISGHNTLYWYLQNLGQGPELLIRYENEEAVDDSQLPKDRFSAERLKGVDSTLKIQPAELGDSAVYLCASKTAGPLGNEQFFGPGTRLTVL.

The chain uses TRBV6-5 and TRBJ2-7; 8 bases are shared with TRBD1. Germline CDR1 is MNHEY and CDR2 is SVGAGI. After removal of 2 bases from V and 5 bases from J, the junction contained 11 bases not matched to a gene. This CDR3 is 16 amino acids long. CDR3 protein: CASSYKADRESDEQYF. CDR3 DNA sequence: TGTGCCAGCAGTTACAAAGCGGACAGGGAATCTGACGAGCAGTACTTC.

The chain employs TRBV3-1 (or the pseudogene TRBV3-2) and TRBJ1-2; D might be TRBD1 (5 bases). The V and J ends lost 0 bases and 2 bases respectively, with 7 bases between them. The CDR3 runs to 14 residues. Per germline, CDR1 LGHDT and CDR2 YNNKEL (reference sequence). The CDR3 protein is CASSQDRGNYGYTF. CDR3 sequence (DNA): TGTGCCAGCAGCCAAGATCGGGGGAACTATGGCTACACCTTC.

The CDR3 DNA reads as TGTGCCAGCTCACCACCCGGGACTCGCACGGGCAATGAAAAACTGTTTTTT. Protein product: CASSPPGTRTGNEKLFF. V gene TRBV18 combines with J gene TRBJ1-4; D might be TRBD1 (5 bases). This CDR3 contains 17 residues. Trimming left V 0 bases short and J 5 bases short, with 16 bases between. Germline assignment: CDR1 KGHSH and CDR2 LQKENI.

This rearrangement joins TRBV6-2 or TRBV6-3 to TRBJ2-7; TRBD1 agrees at 9 bases. After removal of 5 bases from V and 6 bases from J, the junction contained 5 bases not matched to a gene. Germline values: CDR1 MNHEY, CDR2 SVGEGT. The CDR3 is made up of 13 amino acids. CDR3 in amino acids: CASSRDRVSEQYF. CDR3 nucleotide sequence: TGTGCCAGCAGTCGGGACAGGGTAAGCGAGCAGTACTTC.

The CDR3 protein is CASSIRQRSGNTIYF. DNA for the CDR3: TGTGCCAGTAGTATACGACAGCGTTCGGGAAACACCATATATTTT. The V and J genes are TRBV19 and TRBJ1-3; possible D gene TRBD1, 5 bases. V lost 2 bases to trimming and J lost 4 bases, with 12 bases between them. The germline V gene encodes CDR1 LNHDA and CDR2 SQIVND (reference sequence). The CDR3 has 15 residues.

This clone has just one count. The gene calls are TRBV12-3 or TRBV12-4 and TRBJ2-5; perhaps TRBD2 as D (6 bases). V lost 6 bases and J lost 6, with 11 bases in between. The length of the CDR3 is 12 residues. CDR3 bases: TGTGCCAGCAGCGTCGGGGGAAAGACCCAGTACTTC. This translates into CASSVGGKTQYF.

This chain uses TRBV5-1 with TRBJ2-4, with D uncertain. CDR1 is SGHRS and CDR2 is YFSETQ in the germline V gene. Trimming took 2 bases from V and 2 from J, leaving 11 bases between them. The CDR3 is made up of 15 amino acids. DNA of the CDR3: TGCGCCAGCAGCTTACAGCTTCCTACCAAAAACATTCAGTACTTC. Protein sequence: CASSLQLPTKNIQYF.

This chain links TRBV10-3 with TRBJ2-3; tentatively, D is TRBD2 (7 bases). V was pared by 8 bases and J by 4 bases, with 16 bases between. CDR3 length equals 14 residues. Germline loops: CDR1 ENHRY, CDR2 SYGVKD. CDR3 sequence reads: CAIRHEGGADTQYF. The DNA for the CDR3 is TGTGCCATCCGGCACGAAGGGGGGGCAGATACGCAGTATTTT.

The chain carries TRBV9 and TRBJ2-1; 7 nucleotides line up with TRBD1. The V gene end was trimmed by 4 bases and the J gene end by 10 bases; junction bases not matched to a gene: 5. This CDR3 is 12 amino acids long. Germline V lookup: CDR1 SGDLS, CDR2 YYNGEE. The CDR3 sequence: CASSRGTAEQFF. CDR3 in DNA: TGTGCCAGCAGCCGAGGGACAGCAGAGCAGTTCTTC.

The gene calls are TRBV30 and TRBJ1-1, with D unclear. The germline V and J ends were trimmed by 4 bases and 0 bases, with 24 bases remaining between them. The germline V gene encodes CDR1 GTSNPN and CDR2 SVGIG (reference sequence). The CDR3 loop spans 18 amino acids. The CDR3 nucleotides are TGTGCCTGGATGGGCAGCCTCACGCGCGTTTTTCTGAACACTGAAGCTTTCTTT. Translation gives CAWMGSLTRVFLNTEAFF.

The V gene is TRBV2, the J gene TRBJ2-7, with no clear D. With 7 bases removed from V and 5 bases from J, the gap between germline ends came to 18 bases. The CDR3 length is 14 residues. Germline assignment: CDR1 SNHLY and CDR2 FYNNEI. CDR3 protein: CASKNSAGYDEQYF. CDR3 coding DNA: TGTGCCAGCAAAAATAGTGCCGGGTACGACGAGCAGTACTTC.

V gene TRBV3-1 (or the pseudogene TRBV3-2) combines with J gene TRBJ1-6, with TRBD1 identical over 8 bases. CDR1 LGHDT and CDR2 YNNKEL come from the germline V gene (reference sequence). CDR3 length: 16 amino acids. V was pared by 3 bases and J by 3 bases, with 4 bases of the junction left unmatched. The CDR3 sequence: CASSHFGQGYNSPLHF. CDR3 DNA sequence: TGTGCCAGCAGCCACTTCGGACAGGGCTATAATTCACCCCTCCACTTT.

The V and J genes are TRBV4-1 and TRBJ2-2, with D perhaps TRBD1 (5 bases). The V and J ends lost 1 base and 2 bases respectively, with 8 bases between them. CDR3 length equals 15 residues. The V gene's germline CDR1 is MGHRA and CDR2 YSYEKL. CDR3 sequence: CASSQGQGNTGELFF. In DNA form, the CDR3 reads TGCGCCAGCAGCCAAGGTCAGGGTAACACCGGGGAGCTGTTTTTT.

This clone was observed a handful of times. The rearrangement links TRBV7-9 to TRBJ2-1, with 7 positions matching TRBD1. Germline V gives CDR1 SEHNR, CDR2 FQNEAQ (reference sequence). J lost 9 bases, V lost 6 bases, and 14 bases had no gene match. The CDR3 has 15 amino acids. Written as DNA, the CDR3 is TGTGCCAGCAGTCCTCTAGGACAGGAGGTCGGTGAGCAGTTCTTC. It encodes CASSPLGQEVGEQFF. Complete variable domain (other parts from reference TRBV7-9 and TRBJ2-1): DTGVSQNPRHKITKRGQNVTFRCDPISEHNRLYWYRQTLGQGPEFLTYFQNEAQLEKSRLLSDRFSAERPKGSFSTLEIQRTEQGDSAMYLCASSPLGQEVGEQFFGPGTRLTVL.

The chain is built from TRBV6-4 and TRBJ1-4; TRBD1 is a possible D gene (6 bases). The V gene's germline CDR1 is MRHNA and CDR2 SNTAGT. V lost 1 base and J lost 8, with 14 bases in between. CDR3 length equals 15 residues. The CDR3 reads CASSDFGGGLEKLFF. The CDR3 nucleotides read TGTGCCAGCAGTGACTTTGGGGGGGGCCTCGAAAAACTGTTTTTT.

The chain couples TRBV7-9 to TRBJ2-5; 9 positions match TRBD1. CDR1 is SEHNR and CDR2 is FQNEAQ in the germline V gene (reference sequence). CDR3 length: 15 residues. J was trimmed by 4 bases and V by 5 bases; bases with no gene match: 8. CDR3 sequence reads: CASSPKYRGRETQYF. CDR3 in DNA: TGTGCCAGCAGCCCGAAATACAGGGGGCGAGAGACCCAGTACTTC. The full variable domain, rest sourced from reference TRBV7-9 and TRBJ2-5, is DTGVSQNPRHKITKRGQNVTFRCDPISEHNRLYWYRQTLGQGPEFLTYFQNEAQLEKSRLLSDRFSAERPKGSFSTLEIQRTEQGDSAMYLCASSPKYRGRETQYFGPGTRLLVL.

The chain is built from TRBV6-2 or TRBV6-3 and TRBJ2-5; perhaps TRBD1 as D (6 bases). V was clipped by 5 bases and J by 2 bases, with 9 bases between them. Germline V gives CDR1 MNHEY, CDR2 SVGEGT. This CDR3 comprises 13 residues. The CDR3 sequence: CASSRTEQETQYF. The CDR3 nucleotides read TGTGCCAGCAGTCGGACAGAGCAAGAGACCCAGTACTTC.

J is TRBJ1-1 and V is TRBV7-2, with a tentative D call TRBD1 (5 bases). The CDR3 spans 15 residues. Germline loops: CDR1 SGHTA, CDR2 FQGNSA. The ends were cut back, 2 bases at V and 0 bases at J, with 10 bases in the middle. In nucleotides, the CDR3 is TGTGCCAGCAGCTTATCAGGGAAGATGAACACTGAAGCTTTCTTT. Protein sequence: CASSLSGKMNTEAFF.

The genes are TRBV3-1 (or the pseudogene TRBV3-2) and TRBJ2-1, with a possible D match to TRBD1 (6 bases). From germline, CDR1 is LGHDT and CDR2 YNNKEL (reference sequence). The CDR3 is 16 amino acids. Between the trimmed V and J ends, which lost 1 base and 1 base, there was a span of 11 bases. The chain's CDR3 is CASSQGTAASYNEQFF. DNA for the CDR3: TGTGCCAGCAGCCAAGGGACAGCGGCGTCCTACAATGAGCAGTTCTTC.

V usage is TRBV24-1 and J usage is TRBJ1-5; a possible D gene is TRBD1 (5 bases). The CDR3 is 13 amino acids. Germline V gene sequence: CDR1 KGHDR, CDR2 SFDVKD. Trimming pared 5 bases from V and 5 bases from J, leaving 9 bases between. The CDR3, as DNA: TGTGCCACCAGTGGTAGGGGCGATCAGCCCCAGCATTTT. This translates into CATSGRGDQPQHF.

The rearrangement uses TRBV25-1 and TRBJ1-4; tentative D call: TRBD1 (5 bases). Germline CDR1 and CDR2: MGHDK and SYGVNS. The CDR3 has 16 residues. Trimming removed 2 bases from V and 8 bases from J, with 18 bases in between. Written as DNA, the CDR3 is TGTGCCAGCAGTGAACCGCGACAGAGTTTTGGGGAAAAACTGTTTTTT. Translation: CASSEPRQSFGEKLFF. Supplemented by reference TRBV25-1 and TRBJ1-4, the full variable domain reads EADIYQTPRYLVIGTGKKITLECSQTMGHDKMYWYQQDPGMELHLIHYSYGVNSTEKGDLSSESTVSRIRTEHFPLTLESARPSHTSQYLCASSEPRQSFGEKLFFGSGTQLSVL.

The DNA of the CDR3 is TGTGCCATCAGTGAGTCAGGGGTAGGCTACACCTTC. This translates into CAISESGVGYTF. This rearrangement joins TRBV10-3 to TRBJ1-2; D may be TRBD1 (5 bases). With 0 bases removed from V and 8 bases from J, the gap between germline ends came to 7 bases. The CDR3 is 12 residues long. Germline lookup yields CDR1 ENHRY and CDR2 SYGVKD.

This clone is a singleton in its sample. The chain joins TRBV10-3 to TRBJ2-1; the match to TRBD1 covers 7 bases. V was pared by 0 bases and J by 4 bases, with 0 bases of the junction left unmatched. Germline CDR1 is ENHRY and CDR2 is SYGVKD. The length of the CDR3 is 14 residues. The CDR3 here is CAISESGQYNEQFF. The CDR3 bases are TGTGCCATCAGTGAGTCGGGACAGTACAATGAGCAGTTCTTC.

The table lists this clone with a count of one. J is TRBJ2-3 and V is TRBV5-1, with D maybe TRBD2 (6 bases). There are 14 residues in the CDR3. Germline CDR1 is SGHRS and CDR2 is YFSETQ. The V end was cut by 3 bases, the J end by 1 base, with 9 bases between. The DNA of the CDR3 is TGCGCCAGCAGCTGGGGCGGGGGCACAGATACGCAGTATTTT. It specifies CASSWGGGTDTQYF.

The J gene is TRBJ1-5, the V gene TRBV7-9; 7 nucleotides line up with TRBD1. This CDR3 spans 18 amino acids. CDR1 is SEHNR and CDR2 is FQNEAQ in the germline V gene (reference sequence). Trimming removed 5 bases from V and 0 bases from J; junction bases left unmatched: 13. The CDR3 region is CASSPGATGPNSNQPQHF. The CDR3 DNA is TGTGCCAGCAGCCCCGGGGCGACAGGGCCCAATAGCAATCAGCCCCAGCATTTT.

This clone appeared once. The chain combines TRBV3-1 (or the pseudogene TRBV3-2) with TRBJ2-1; unclear D gene. This CDR3 spans 12 amino acids. Trimming removed 4 bases from V and 6 bases from J, with 7 bases in between. CDR1 is LGHDT and CDR2 is YNNKEL in the germline V gene (reference sequence). CDR3 protein: CASSRQSNEQFF. The DNA for the CDR3 is TGTGCCAGCAGCCGGCAAAGCAATGAGCAGTTCTTC.

The chain joins TRBV9 to TRBJ2-7, with TRBD2 as a possible D gene (6 bases). The CDR3 covers 14 residues. CDR1 is SGDLS, CDR2 YYNGEE, per germline. V was shortened by 0 bases and J by 2 bases, with 9 bases between the two germline ends. CDR3 sequence: CASSVDPGAYEQYF. The CDR3 nucleotides are TGTGCCAGCAGCGTAGACCCGGGGGCCTACGAGCAGTACTTC.

Notes on this clone: A much larger clonotype is one base distant, so this may be a read error. This rearrangement joins TRBV12-3 or TRBV12-4 to TRBJ1-2, with D unclear. With 6 bases removed from V and 0 bases from J, the gap between germline ends came to 8 bases. This CDR3 has 13 residues. CDR3 sequence reads: CASSPTANYGYTF. CDR3 coding DNA: TGTGCCAGCAGCCCCACGGCTAACTATGGCTACACCTTC.

This clone was detected only once. The V and J genes are TRBV6-1 and TRBJ2-5; 14 bases fit TRBD2. CDR1 is MNHNS and CDR2 is SASEGT in the germline V gene. Trimming took 2 bases from V and 4 from J; bases not matched to a gene: 6. The CDR3 is made up of 17 amino acids. The CDR3 region is CASSERLAGGPLETQYF. The CDR3 coding sequence is TGTGCCAGCAGTGAAAGACTAGCGGGGGGGCCTTTAGAGACCCAGTACTTC.